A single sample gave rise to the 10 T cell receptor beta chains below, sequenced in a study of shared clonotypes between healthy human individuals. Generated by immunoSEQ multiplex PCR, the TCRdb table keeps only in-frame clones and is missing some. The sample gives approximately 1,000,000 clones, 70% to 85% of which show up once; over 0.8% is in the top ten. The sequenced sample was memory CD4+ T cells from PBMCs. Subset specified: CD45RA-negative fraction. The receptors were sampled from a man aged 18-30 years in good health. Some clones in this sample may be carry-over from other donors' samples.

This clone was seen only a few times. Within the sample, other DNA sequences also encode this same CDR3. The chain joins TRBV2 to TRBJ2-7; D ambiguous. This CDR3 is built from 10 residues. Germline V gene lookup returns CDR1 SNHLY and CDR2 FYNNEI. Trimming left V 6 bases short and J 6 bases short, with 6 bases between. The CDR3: CASRLGEQYF. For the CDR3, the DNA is TGTGCCAGCAGATTGGGCGAGCAGTACTTC.

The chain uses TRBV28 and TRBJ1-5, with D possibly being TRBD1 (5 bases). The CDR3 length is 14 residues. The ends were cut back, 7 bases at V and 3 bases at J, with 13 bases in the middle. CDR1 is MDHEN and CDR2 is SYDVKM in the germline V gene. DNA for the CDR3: TGTGCCAGCACTTCCCTGGGACCCAATCAGCCCCAGCATTTT. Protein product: CASTSLGPNQPQHF.

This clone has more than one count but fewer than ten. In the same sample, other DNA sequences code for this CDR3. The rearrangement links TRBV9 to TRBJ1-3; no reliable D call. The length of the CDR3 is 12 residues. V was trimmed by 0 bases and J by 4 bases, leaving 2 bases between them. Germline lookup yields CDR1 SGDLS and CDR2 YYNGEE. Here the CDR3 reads CASSVEGNTIYF. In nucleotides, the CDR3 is TGTGCCAGCAGCGTAGAAGGAAACACCATATATTTT.

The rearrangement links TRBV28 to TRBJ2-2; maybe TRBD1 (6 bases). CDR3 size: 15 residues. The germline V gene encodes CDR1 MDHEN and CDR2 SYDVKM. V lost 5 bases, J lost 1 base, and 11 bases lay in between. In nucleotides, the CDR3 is TGTGCCAGCAGTGAATTGGGACAGAACACCGGGGAGCTGTTTTTT. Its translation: CASSELGQNTGELFF.

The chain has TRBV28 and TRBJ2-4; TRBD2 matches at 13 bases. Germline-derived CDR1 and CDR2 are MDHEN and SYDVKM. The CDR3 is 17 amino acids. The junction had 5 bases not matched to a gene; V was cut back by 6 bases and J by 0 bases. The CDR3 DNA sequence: TGTGCCAGCAGCCGGGGACTAGCGGGATTAGCCAAAAACATTCAGTACTTC. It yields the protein CASSRGLAGLAKNIQYF.

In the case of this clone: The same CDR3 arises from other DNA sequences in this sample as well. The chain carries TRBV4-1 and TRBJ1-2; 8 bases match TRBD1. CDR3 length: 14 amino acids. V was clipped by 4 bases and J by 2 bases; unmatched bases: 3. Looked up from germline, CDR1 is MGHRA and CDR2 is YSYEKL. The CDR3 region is CASSPGQGNYGYTF. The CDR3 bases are TGCGCCAGCAGCCCAGGACAGGGAAACTATGGCTACACCTTC.

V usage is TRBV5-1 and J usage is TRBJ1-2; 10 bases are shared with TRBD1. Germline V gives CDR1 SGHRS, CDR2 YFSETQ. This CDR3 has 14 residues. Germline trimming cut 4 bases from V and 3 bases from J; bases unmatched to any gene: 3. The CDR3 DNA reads TGCGCCAGCAGCCGGACAGGGGGAGACTATGGCTACACCTTC. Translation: CASSRTGGDYGYTF.

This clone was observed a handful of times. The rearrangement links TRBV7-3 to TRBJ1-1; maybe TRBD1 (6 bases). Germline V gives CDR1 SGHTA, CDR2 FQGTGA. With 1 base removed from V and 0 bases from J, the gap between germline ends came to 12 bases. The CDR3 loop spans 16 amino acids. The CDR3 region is CASSLIPTGMNTEAFF. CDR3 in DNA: TGTGCCAGCAGCTTAATTCCCACAGGGATGAACACTGAAGCTTTCTTT. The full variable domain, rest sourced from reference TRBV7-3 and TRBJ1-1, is GAGVSQTPSNKVTEKGKYVELRCDPISGHTALYWYRQSLGQGPEFLIYFQGTGAADDSGLPNDRFFAVRPEGSVSTLKIQRTERGDSAVYLCASSLIPTGMNTEAFFGQGTRLTVV.

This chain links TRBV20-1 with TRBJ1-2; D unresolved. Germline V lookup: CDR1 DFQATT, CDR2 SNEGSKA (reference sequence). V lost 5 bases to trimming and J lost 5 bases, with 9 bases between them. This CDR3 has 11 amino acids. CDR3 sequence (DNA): TGCAGTGCTTGGAAGGGATATGGCTACACCTTC. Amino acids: CSAWKGYGYTF.

Here the CDR3 DNA reads TGTGCCAGCAGTACAAGTAGTGGCTACACCTTC. Translating gives CASSTSSGYTF. The chain links TRBV28 to TRBJ1-2, with D hard to call. The germline V gene encodes CDR1 MDHEN and CDR2 SYDVKM. This CDR3 is built from 11 residues. Trimming shortened V by 5 bases and J by 7 bases, and 8 bases separated the two germline ends.